The 17 T cell receptor beta chains in this list originate from one sample, sequenced in a study of shared clonotypes between healthy human individuals. Profiling relied on immunoSEQ multiplex PCR, and the TCRdb table lists in-frame clones only, not all of them. The repertoire includes approximately 530,000 clones, roughly 95% of them detected once, and about 0.064% sits in the top ten. The sequenced sample was naive CD4+ T cells sorted from blood. The subset is: CD45RA+ positively selected. The source is a woman younger than 45 in good health.

CDR3 amino acids: CASSYILEGVWEQFF. The CDR3 DNA is TGTGCCAGCAGTTACATTTTGGAGGGGGTCTGGGAGCAGTTCTTC. V and J are TRBV6-5 and TRBJ2-1; the D gene could be TRBD1 or TRBD2 (6 bases each). The V end lost 2 bases, the J end lost 10 bases, and 18 bases lay between the germline ends. There are 15 residues in the CDR3. Germline V gene data show CDR1 as MNHEY and CDR2 as SVGAGI.

This clone has just one count. The chain combines TRBV10-1 with TRBJ2-7; 8 bases are a match to TRBD2. The V and J ends lost 3 bases and 5 bases, in that order; junction bases with no gene match: 9. There are 15 residues in the CDR3. Looked up from germline, CDR1 is WNHNN and CDR2 is SYGVQD (reference sequence). The CDR3 DNA follows: TGCGCCAGCAGTGAAGGCGCGGGAGGTATGGACGAGCAGTACTTC. This sequence encodes CASSEGAGGMDEQYF.

A word on this clone: This specimen includes other DNA sequences encoding the same CDR3. The chain carries TRBV28 and TRBJ1-1, with 8 nucleotides matching TRBD1. Germline lookup yields CDR1 MDHEN and CDR2 SYDVKM. The CDR3 loop spans 14 amino acids. Losses at the gene ends were 5 bases for V and 1 base for J; bases not matched to a gene: 3. The CDR3 DNA sequence: TGTGCCAGCAGTCTTGGACAGGGGAACACTGAAGCTTTCTTT. Translation: CASSLGQGNTEAFF.

The rearrangement links TRBV27 to TRBJ2-3; D is perhaps TRBD2 (6 bases). The V end lost 7 bases, the J end lost 6 bases, and 14 bases lay between the germline ends. CDR3 length: 13 amino acids. The germline V gene encodes CDR1 MNHEY and CDR2 SMNVEV (reference sequence). This chain's CDR3 is CASTLSRGDTQYF. The CDR3 region has the DNA TGTGCCAGCACCTTGTCACGGGGGGATACGCAGTATTTT.

V and J are TRBV7-9 and TRBJ1-1; no firm D call. Germline CDR1 reads SEHNR; CDR2 reads FQNEAQ (reference sequence). V lost 6 bases and J 3 bases, leaving 11 bases between the germline ends. The CDR3 sequence is 13 residues long. The CDR3 nucleotides are TGTGCCAGCAGACGTCAGGAGTACACTGAAGCTTTCTTT. Encoded protein: CASRRQEYTEAFF.

The rearrangement joins TRBV6-4 to TRBJ2-7; TRBD1 aligns across 11 bases. The CDR3 is 14 amino acids. Germline CDR1 MRHNA, CDR2 SNTAGT. Trimming removed 10 bases from V and 2 bases from J; junction bases left unmatched: 7. The CDR3 sequence: CAISEGQGAYEQYF. As DNA, the CDR3 is TGTGCCATCAGCGAGGGACAGGGGGCCTACGAGCAGTACTTC.

This sequence joins TRBV7-2 and TRBJ1-1; 8 bases align to TRBD1. CDR3 length: 12 residues. Germline CDR1 and CDR2: SGHTA and FQGNSA. V lost 2 bases to trimming and J lost 10 bases; unmatched junction nucleotides: 3. In DNA form, the CDR3 reads TGTGCCAGCAGCTTAATGGACAGGGCAGCTTTCTTT. Translated, it gives CASSLMDRAAFF.

This chain uses TRBV19 with TRBJ2-7; 8 nucleotides line up with TRBD1. The CDR3 totals 13 residues. Looked up from germline, CDR1 is LNHDA and CDR2 is SQIVND (reference sequence). V was clipped by 6 bases and J by 4 bases; unmatched bases: 5. The DNA for the CDR3 is TGTGCCAGTAGCCCCGACAGGGGATACGAGCAGTACTTC. Protein sequence: CASSPDRGYEQYF.

The chain joins TRBV19 to TRBJ2-4; 10 bases line up with TRBD1. Germline V gene lookup returns CDR1 LNHDA and CDR2 SQIVND (reference sequence). V was clipped by 11 bases and J by 8 bases; unmatched bases: 9. This CDR3 comprises 13 residues. The CDR3 reads CAAGDRGFYIQYF. As DNA, the CDR3 is TGTGCCGCCGGGGACAGGGGATTTTACATTCAGTACTTC.

This chain connects TRBV2 to TRBJ1-2; no firm D call. Trimming stripped 5 bases from V and 1 base from J, with 11 bases between. Per germline, CDR1 SNHLY and CDR2 FYNNEI. The CDR3 spans 14 residues. The CDR3 bases are TGTGCCAGCAGTAAAGTCCCAGATAACTATGGCTACACCTTC. Residues: CASSKVPDNYGYTF.

The chain is built from TRBV5-1 and TRBJ2-1; TRBD2 matches at 11 bases. The CDR3 extends over 15 amino acids. V shed 5 bases and J 5 bases; nucleotides not matched to a gene: 6. Germline V lookup: CDR1 SGHRS, CDR2 YFSETQ. The CDR3: CASSSLAGGDNEQFF. In nucleotides, the CDR3 is TGCGCCAGCAGTTCCCTAGCGGGAGGAGACAATGAGCAGTTCTTC.

The count of this clone is one. The chain has TRBV2 and TRBJ2-7, with 7 bases fitting TRBD1. V lost 6 bases, J lost 3 bases, and 5 bases stayed unmatched. The V gene's germline CDR1 is SNHLY and CDR2 FYNNEI. CDR3 length: 13 amino acids. CDR3: CASRETGLYEQYF. The CDR3 DNA sequence: TGTGCCAGCAGAGAGACAGGGCTCTACGAGCAGTACTTC.

The rearrangement joins TRBV28 to TRBJ1-1; the D is unclear. CDR3 length: 14 residues. Germline V gives CDR1 MDHEN, CDR2 SYDVKM. With 6 bases removed from V and 3 bases from J, the gap between germline ends came to 14 bases. The CDR3 loop is CASRSPSLDTEAFF. The CDR3 DNA reads TGTGCCAGCAGGAGCCCCAGTTTGGACACTGAAGCTTTCTTT.

The chain employs TRBV5-8 and TRBJ2-7; the D call may be TRBD1 or TRBD2 (5 bases each). V was shortened by 4 bases and J by 3 bases, with 17 bases between the two germline ends. Germline V gene sequence: CDR1 SGHTS, CDR2 YDEGEE. The CDR3 loop spans 15 amino acids. The chain's CDR3 is CASSPARGSYYEQYF. The DNA of the CDR3 is TGTGCCAGCAGCCCCGCGAGGGGCTCTTACTACGAGCAGTACTTC.

The chain recombines TRBV28 with TRBJ1-1, with 7 bases aligning to TRBD1. This CDR3 is 14 amino acids long. V was pared by 5 bases and J by 5 bases, with 8 bases of the junction left unmatched. Per the germline V gene, CDR1 is MDHEN and CDR2 is SYDVKM. The CDR3 DNA follows: TGTGCCAGCAGTCATGGGGGGACAGTGACTGAAGCTTTCTTT. It yields the protein CASSHGGTVTEAFF.

V gene TRBV25-1 combines with J gene TRBJ1-6; D is unclear. The CDR3 has 15 residues. Germline V gives CDR1 MGHDK, CDR2 SYGVNS. With 1 base removed from V and 5 bases from J, the gap between germline ends came to 9 bases. Written as DNA, the CDR3 is TGTGCCAGCAGTGAATCTGGTTTCAATAATTCACCCCTCCACTTT. It is translated as CASSESGFNNSPLHF.

The rearrangement links TRBV4-1 to TRBJ2-7; 7 nucleotides align to TRBD2. Germline V CDR1 and CDR2: MGHRA, YSYEKL. The CDR3 runs 13 residues. J lost 5 bases, V lost 2 bases, and 3 bases had no gene match. CDR3 nucleotide sequence: TGCGCCAGCAGCCAACCTGGGACTAACGAGCAGTACTTC. Encoded protein: CASSQPGTNEQYF.